This T cell receptor beta chain was obtained from a study of blood T cells in healthy people across ages (dated by TCRdb to the mid-2010s). Broadly, across the study: Template switching captured roughly one uniquely barcoded TCR beta cDNA molecule per two T cells in model experiments. The donors were divided into four age groups: young (average approximately 15 years), middle-aged (roughly 42), aged (about 61) and long-lived (about 80). Two additional independent replicas of 1 million unique cDNA reads from the same blood draw were analyzed for two donors (one aged 18 to 29 and one aged 80 or older). Age-related changes in TCR beta repertoire diversity were measured in the study by deep sequencing normalized with unique cDNA molecular identifiers. To avoid experimental bias, donors of different ages were spread randomly across the sequencing lanes. Study-wide conclusions, independent of this receptor: Compared with the aged group, the long-lived group had more naive CD4+ T cells, fewer expanded clones and increased TCR diversity, a pattern suggesting age selection. Donor CMV infection status was unknown, potentially confounding age-related changes in expanded clonotypes. A strong correlation was found between observed TCR beta diversity and the percentage of naive T cells measured by flow cytometry. Estimates of total diversity based on one million sequenced T cells were regarded as lower bounds and as underestimates. Because profiling used bulk unsorted PBMCs, naive and antigen-experienced compartments could not be compared conclusively. Observed TCR beta diversity per million T cells fell roughly linearly with age, and a significant reduction was already apparent by age about 43.

This clonotype came up a few times. This receptor's antigen is unknown. Per-base quality was not reported, and no clone a single base away is much larger than it. Library preparation employed 5' RACE. This sample was sequenced with an Illumina HiSeq 2500. A second PCR of roughly 7 to 11 cycles was performed with a sample-barcoded 5' primer and a J-beta primer mix. A unique molecular identifier was introduced onto each TCR beta cDNA molecule by a template-switch 5' adaptor carrying 12 random nucleotides. At least 2.5 million CDR3-containing paired-end reads were obtained from each sample. The Mint cDNA synthesis kit, primed by a TRBC-specific oligonucleotide, was used to synthesize first-strand cDNA from all RNA. After uracil-DNA glycosylase treatment, a first 18-cycle PCR used universal primers M1SS and BC2_uni_R on all cDNA. Per the authors' processing: Normalization of each sample was performed by random selection of 1 million high-quality reads, each carrying a distinct molecular identifier. Instead of being binned into consensus sequences, reads with shared molecular identifiers were discarded. MiTCR, run with a Q25 quality threshold and the strictest error-elimination algorithm, handled CDR3 identification, clonotype clustering and error correction. Lower-bound total TCR beta diversity was estimated with a nonparametric unseen species model using Euler transformation. In TCRdb, the public reads were trimmed at Q25 with fastp and aligned with MiXCR, with productive beta chains retained. Rows are unified per CDR3 protein, each entry keeping the most common DNA and genes. TCRdb's processing, not the authors' own work, is the source of the V and J calls. The sample contains hundreds of thousands of distinct CDR3 sequences, 45% to 65% of them found a single time. More than 35% of the sample comes from the top ten.

The 39 donors, aged roughly 6 to 90 years, were systemically healthy Caucasian individuals from Russia. Each donor gave about 10 milliliters of peripheral blood, drawn into EDTA-treated Vacutainer tubes. Ficoll-Paque density-gradient centrifugation was used to isolate PBMCs, with at least 6.5 million per sample. Total RNA, at least 6 micrograms per sample, was extracted from PBMCs with Trizol reagent. The percentages of naive CD45RAhigh/CD27high T cells were determined by flow cytometry on a PBMC aliquot from every donor. The CDR3, cysteine through phenylalanine, is 15 amino acids long. Of all the DNA, just the CDR3 is kept, 45 bases in frame from base 1. Taken from the germline V gene, the CDR1 and CDR2 loops are MNHNS and SASEGT. Ends trimmed: V by 3 bases, J by 0 bases; bases unmatched to a gene: 4.

This chain is built from TRBV6-1 and TRBJ2-7; the junction holds 8 bases that match TRBD1. This sequence was found in a man aged 55 to 70 in good health. Sequencing input: blood. The nucleotides read TGTGCCAGCAGTGAGACAGGGGCCTTCTCCTACGAGCAGTACTTC. It encodes CASSETGAFSYEQYF.